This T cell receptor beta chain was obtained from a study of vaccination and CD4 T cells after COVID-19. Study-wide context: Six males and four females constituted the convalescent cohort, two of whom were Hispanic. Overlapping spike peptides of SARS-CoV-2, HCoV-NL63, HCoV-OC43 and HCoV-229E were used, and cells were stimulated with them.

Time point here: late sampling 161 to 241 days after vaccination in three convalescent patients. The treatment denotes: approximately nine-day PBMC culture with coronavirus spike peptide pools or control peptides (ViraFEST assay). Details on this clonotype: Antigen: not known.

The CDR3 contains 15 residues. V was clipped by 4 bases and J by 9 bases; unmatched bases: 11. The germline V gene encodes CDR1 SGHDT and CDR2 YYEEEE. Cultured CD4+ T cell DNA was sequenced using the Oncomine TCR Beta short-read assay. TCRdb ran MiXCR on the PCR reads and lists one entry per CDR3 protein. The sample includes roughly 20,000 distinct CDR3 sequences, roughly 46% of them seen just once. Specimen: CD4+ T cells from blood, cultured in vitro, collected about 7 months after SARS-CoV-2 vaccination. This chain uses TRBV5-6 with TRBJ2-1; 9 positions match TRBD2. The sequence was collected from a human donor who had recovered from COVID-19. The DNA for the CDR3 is TGTGCCAGCAGCGATCGGCGGGGGGGCCGGGGTGAGCAGTTCTTC. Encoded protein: CASSDRRGGRGEQFF.